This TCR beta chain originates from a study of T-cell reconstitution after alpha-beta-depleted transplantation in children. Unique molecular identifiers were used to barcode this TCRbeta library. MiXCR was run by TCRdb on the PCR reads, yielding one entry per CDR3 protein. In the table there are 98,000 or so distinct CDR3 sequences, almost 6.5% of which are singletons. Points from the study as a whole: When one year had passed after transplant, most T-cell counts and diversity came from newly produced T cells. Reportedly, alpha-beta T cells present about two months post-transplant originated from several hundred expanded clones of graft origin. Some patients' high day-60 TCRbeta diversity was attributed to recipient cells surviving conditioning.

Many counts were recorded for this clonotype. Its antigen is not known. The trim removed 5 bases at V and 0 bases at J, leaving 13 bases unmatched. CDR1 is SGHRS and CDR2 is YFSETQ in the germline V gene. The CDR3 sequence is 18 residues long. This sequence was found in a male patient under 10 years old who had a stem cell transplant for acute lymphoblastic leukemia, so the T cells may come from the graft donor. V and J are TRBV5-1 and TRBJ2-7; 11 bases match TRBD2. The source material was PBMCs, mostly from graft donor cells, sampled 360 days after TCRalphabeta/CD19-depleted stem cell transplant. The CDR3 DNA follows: TGCGCCAGCAGATCTAGGCGGACTAGCGGGCCTAGCTCCTACGAGCAGTACTTC. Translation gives CASRSRRTSGPSSYEQYF.